This T cell receptor (beta chain) came from a study of cytomegalovirus exposure and HLA in healthy donors. Regarding donors, all were healthy bone marrow donors. The germline V gene encodes CDR1 MDHEN and CDR2 SYDVKM. The CDR3 has 12 residues. With 6 bases removed from V and 2 bases from J, the gap between germline ends came to 6 bases. Regarding the study as a whole: Roughly uniform sequencing depth across donors was assumed, possibly incorrectly. Later, an analysis showed that TCR beta chains associated with HLA were more clonally expanded than others that were equally common. Highly shared sequence variants in one cluster were likely a sequencing artifact.

Concerning this clone: Antigen specificity is unknown.

Primers for the PCR totalled 60 Vbeta and 13 Jbeta. The assay was immunoSEQ multiplex PCR, and TCRdb's table has in-frame clones only and misses some. The repertoire holds roughly 130,000 clones, with around four fifths as singletons. The J gene is TRBJ2-3, the V gene TRBV28; D not certain. The receptor was isolated from a man aged 30 to 39 in good health and CMV-seronegative. The material sequenced was PBMCs. The CDR3 DNA reads as TGTGCCAGCAGCCTGGCCACAGATACGCAGTATTTT. Protein sequence: CASSLATDTQYF.